This entry features one T cell receptor beta chain sequence. It has no known antigen specificity. Base-call qualities are not available, and no considerably larger clone is one nucleotide away. The germline V gene yields SGHNT for CDR1 and YENEEA for CDR2. V lost 1 base and J lost 3 bases, and the count of bases not matched to a germline gene is 3. Counted from cysteine to phenylalanine, this CDR3 has 14 amino acids. Solely the CDR3 DNA is kept, with 42 bases framed from the first base. The data derive from a study of blood T cell repertoires in COVID-19 (TCRdb year 2020). Concerning the study at large: Samples from collaborators originated in the United States, Italy and Spain and spanned both the acute and convalescent phases of COVID-19. The prospective study material was composed of cDNA or gDNA derived from T cells, B-cell-depleted T cells, or PBMCs. The sample metadata nearly always contained a de-identified subject ID, COVID-19 status, age in years and sex. Subjects who had been exposed to COVID-19, were actively infected with it, or had recovered from it provided the deeply sampled blood TCRbeta repertoires that made up the dataset. Where available, HLA class I and class II types were taken from metadata supplied by the sample provider and were not determined by assay-based typing. The repertoires were made available in a free public database intended to serve as a resource for research on the immune response to SARS-CoV-2. The samples were drawn from the first 160 participants of the ongoing ImmuneRACE study and from roughly 1,300 subjects provided by 6 global collaborators.

Broad study findings and their caveats: How much clinical and demographic metadata was included differed by source and by participant, and the metadata was provided uncurated.

The immunoSEQ Assay, a bias-controlled multiplex PCR, was used to amplify TCRbeta CDR3 regions from genomic DNA. Per the authors' processing: The number of nucleated cells in each sample was estimated from the amplification of reference gene primers within the assay. To quantify the absolute abundance of each unique TCRbeta CDR3 rearrangement, sequence reads were collapsed and filtered. For each sample, productive Simpson clonality was calculated by taking the square root of Simpson's diversity index across productive rearrangements. Drawn from immuneACCESS, this table holds only the in-frame rearrangements with V and J called that TCRdb kept. Clones are partly lost; checked studies trace under half to an unresolved V gene and leave the rest unexplained. V, J and clone size are those of that table, while D and trimming were read from the DNA. The sample table contains around 300,000 clones; only one count was recorded for more than 75% of them. The top ten constitute under 5% of the sample.

Each collaborating institution followed its own protocols to collect whole blood in K2EDTA tubes. For TCRbeta analysis, collaborators shipped samples in one of three forms: frozen whole blood, isolated PBMCs, or DNA extracted from either of those sample types. Sequences were obtained from peripheral blood. The sequence derives from a woman aged 45-65 years with active or convalescent COVID-19. The sequence is built from TRBV11-3 and TRBJ2-7; TRBD1 aligns with 7 central bases. The bases are TGTGCCAGCAGCTTAGCAGGGACAGACTACGAGCAGTACTTC. It translates as CASSLAGTDYEQYF.